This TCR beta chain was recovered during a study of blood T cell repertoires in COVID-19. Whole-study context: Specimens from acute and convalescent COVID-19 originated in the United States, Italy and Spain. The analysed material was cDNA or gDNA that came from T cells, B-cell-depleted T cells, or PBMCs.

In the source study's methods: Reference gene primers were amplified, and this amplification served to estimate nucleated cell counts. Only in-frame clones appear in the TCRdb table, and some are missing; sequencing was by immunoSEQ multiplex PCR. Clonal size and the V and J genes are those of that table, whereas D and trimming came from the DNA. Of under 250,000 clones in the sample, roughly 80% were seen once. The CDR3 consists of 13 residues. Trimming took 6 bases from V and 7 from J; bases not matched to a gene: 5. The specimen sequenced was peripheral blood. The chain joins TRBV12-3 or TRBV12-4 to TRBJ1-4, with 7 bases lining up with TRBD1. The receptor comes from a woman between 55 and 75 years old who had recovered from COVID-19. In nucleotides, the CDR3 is TGTGCCAGCAGCCTGAGGGGGCCTGAAAAACTGTTTTTT. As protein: CASSLRGPEKLFF.